This entry describes one T cell receptor (beta chain). This CDR3 contains 16 residues. Germline V gene sequence: CDR1 SGHNT, CDR2 YYREEE (reference sequence). Germline trimming cut 0 bases from V and 2 bases from J; bases unmatched to any gene: 1. Across several immunoSEQ plates, the genomic DNA of each subset was split evenly. Measured with immunoSEQ multiplex PCR; TCRdb has only the in-frame clones, and not every one. The table includes approximately 940,000 clones, roughly 72% detected once. The data were obtained in a study of shared clonotypes between healthy human individuals. The origin of this receptor is a man aged 18-30 years in good health. V is TRBV5-4 and J is TRBJ2-3; 12 nucleotides match TRBD2. The specimen sequenced was memory CD4+ T cells sorted from blood. Described subset: CD45RA-negative fraction. CDR3 sequence reads: CASSLGLAGATDTQYF. Written as DNA, the CDR3 is TGTGCCAGCAGCTTGGGACTAGCGGGGGCCACAGATACGCAGTATTTT.